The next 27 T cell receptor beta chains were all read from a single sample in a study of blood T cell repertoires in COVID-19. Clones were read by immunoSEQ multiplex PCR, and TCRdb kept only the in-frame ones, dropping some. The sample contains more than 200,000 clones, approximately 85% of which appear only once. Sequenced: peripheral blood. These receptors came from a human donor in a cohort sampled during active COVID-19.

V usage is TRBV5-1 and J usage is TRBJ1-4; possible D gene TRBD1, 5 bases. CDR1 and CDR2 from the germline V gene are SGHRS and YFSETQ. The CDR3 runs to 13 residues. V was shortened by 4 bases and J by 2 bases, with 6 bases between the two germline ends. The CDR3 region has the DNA TGCGCCAGCAGCCGGGGGACTAATGAAAAACTGTTTTTT. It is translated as CASSRGTNEKLFF.

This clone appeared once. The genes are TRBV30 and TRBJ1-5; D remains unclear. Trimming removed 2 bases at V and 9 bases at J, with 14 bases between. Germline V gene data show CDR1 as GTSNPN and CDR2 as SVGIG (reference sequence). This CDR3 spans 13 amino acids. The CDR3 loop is CAWSRGSTGPQHF. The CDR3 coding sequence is TGTGCCTGGAGTCGAGGGTCGACGGGGCCCCAGCATTTT.

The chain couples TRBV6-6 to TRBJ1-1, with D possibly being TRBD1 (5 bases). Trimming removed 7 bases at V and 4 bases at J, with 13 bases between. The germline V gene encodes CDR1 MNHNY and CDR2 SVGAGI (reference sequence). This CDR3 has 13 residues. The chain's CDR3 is CASTLGGTTEAFF. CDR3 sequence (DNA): TGTGCCAGCACCCTGGGAGGGACCACTGAAGCTTTCTTT.

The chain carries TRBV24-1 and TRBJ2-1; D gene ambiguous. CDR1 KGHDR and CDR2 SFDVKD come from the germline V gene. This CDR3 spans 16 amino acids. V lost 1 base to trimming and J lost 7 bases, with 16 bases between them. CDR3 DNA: TGTGCCACCAGTGATTTTCACCCCACGCCTAGGAATGAGCAGTTCTTC. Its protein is CATSDFHPTPRNEQFF.

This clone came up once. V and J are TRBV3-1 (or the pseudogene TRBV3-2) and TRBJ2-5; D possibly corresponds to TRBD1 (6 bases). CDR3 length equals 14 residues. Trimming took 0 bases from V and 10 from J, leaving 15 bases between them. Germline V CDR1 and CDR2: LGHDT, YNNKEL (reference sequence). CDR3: CASSQDGTIRVQYF. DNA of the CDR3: TGTGCCAGCAGCCAAGACGGGACAATAAGGGTCCAGTACTTC.

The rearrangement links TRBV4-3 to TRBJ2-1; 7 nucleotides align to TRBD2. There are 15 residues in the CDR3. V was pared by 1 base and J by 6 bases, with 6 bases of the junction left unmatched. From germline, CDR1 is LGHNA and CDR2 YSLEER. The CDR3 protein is CASSQASGHFNEQFF. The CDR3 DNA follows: TGCGCCAGCAGCCAAGCTAGCGGCCATTTCAATGAGCAGTTCTTC.

The CDR3 DNA is TGTGCCAGTAGTATAACGGGAGTGGATTACGAGCAGTACTTC. This gives the protein CASSITGVDYEQYF. The chain has TRBV19 and TRBJ2-7, with a tentative D call TRBD2 (6 bases). CDR3 size: 14 residues. Germline lookup yields CDR1 LNHDA and CDR2 SQIVND (reference sequence). V dropped 2 bases and J dropped 4 bases, with 12 bases sitting between them.

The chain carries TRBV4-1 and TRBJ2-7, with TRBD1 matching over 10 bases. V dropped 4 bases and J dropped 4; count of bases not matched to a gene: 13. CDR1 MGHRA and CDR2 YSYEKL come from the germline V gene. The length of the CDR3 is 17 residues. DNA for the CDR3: TGCGCCAGCAGCCCGTTACTAAAGGGACAGGGGTGGTACGAGCAGTACTTC. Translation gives CASSPLLKGQGWYEQYF.

CDR3 bases: TGTGCCAGCAGTCGACAGGGGGCGGCGGGAGGGAATACGCAGTATTTT. It encodes CASSRQGAAGGNTQYF. J is TRBJ2-3 and V is TRBV28; TRBD1 might be the D (10 bases). V lost 5 bases to trimming and J lost 7 bases, with 22 bases between them. Germline V gene sequence: CDR1 MDHEN, CDR2 SYDVKM. CDR3 size: 16 residues.

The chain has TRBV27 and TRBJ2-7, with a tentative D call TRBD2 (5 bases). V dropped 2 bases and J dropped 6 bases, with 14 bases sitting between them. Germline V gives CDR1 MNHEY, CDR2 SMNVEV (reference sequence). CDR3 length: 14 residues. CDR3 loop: CASSLAGPQSEQYF. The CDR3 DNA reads TGTGCCAGCAGTTTAGCGGGCCCCCAGAGCGAGCAGTACTTC.

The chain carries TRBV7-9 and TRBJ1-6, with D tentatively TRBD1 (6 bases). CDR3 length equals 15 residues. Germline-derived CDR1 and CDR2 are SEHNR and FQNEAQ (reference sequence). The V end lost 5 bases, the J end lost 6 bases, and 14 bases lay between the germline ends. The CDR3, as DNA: TGTGCCAGCAGCGCGGGGGGACACCTTAATTCACCCCTCCACTTT. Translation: CASSAGGHLNSPLHF.

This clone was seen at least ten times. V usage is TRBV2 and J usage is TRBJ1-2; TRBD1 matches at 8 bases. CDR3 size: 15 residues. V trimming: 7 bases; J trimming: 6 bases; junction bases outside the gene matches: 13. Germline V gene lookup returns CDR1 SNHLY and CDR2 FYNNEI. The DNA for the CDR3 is TGTGCCAGCACACCCTCCGGGACAGGCTTCGATGGCTACACCTTC. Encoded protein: CASTPSGTGFDGYTF.

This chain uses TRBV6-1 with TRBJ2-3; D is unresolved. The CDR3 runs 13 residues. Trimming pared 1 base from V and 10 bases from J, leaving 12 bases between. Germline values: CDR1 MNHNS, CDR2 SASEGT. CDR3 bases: TGTGCCAGCAGTGAAGAACTAACGAGCGCGCAGTATTTT. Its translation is CASSEELTSAQYF.

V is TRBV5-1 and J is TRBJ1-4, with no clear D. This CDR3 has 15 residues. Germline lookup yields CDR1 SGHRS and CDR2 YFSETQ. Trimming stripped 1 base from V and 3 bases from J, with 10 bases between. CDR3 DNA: TGCGCCAGCAGCTTGTACGGGGTAGCTAATGAAAAACTGTTTTTT. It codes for CASSLYGVANEKLFF.

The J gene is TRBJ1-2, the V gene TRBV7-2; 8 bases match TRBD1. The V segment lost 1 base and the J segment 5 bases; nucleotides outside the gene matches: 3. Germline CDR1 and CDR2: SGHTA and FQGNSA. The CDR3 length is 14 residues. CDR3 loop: CASSLGQGRYGYTF. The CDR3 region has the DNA TGTGCCAGCAGCTTAGGACAGGGGAGATATGGCTACACCTTC.

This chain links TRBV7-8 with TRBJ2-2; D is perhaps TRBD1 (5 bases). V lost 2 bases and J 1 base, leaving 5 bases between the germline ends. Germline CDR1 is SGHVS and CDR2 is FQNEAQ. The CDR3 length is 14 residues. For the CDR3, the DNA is TGTGCCAGCAGCTTAACAGGGAACACCGGGGAGCTGTTTTTT. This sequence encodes CASSLTGNTGELFF.

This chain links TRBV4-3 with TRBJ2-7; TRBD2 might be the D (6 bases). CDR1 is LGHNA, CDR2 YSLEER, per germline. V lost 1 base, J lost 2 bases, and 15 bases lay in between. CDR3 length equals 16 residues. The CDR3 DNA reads TGCGCCAGCAGCCAAGGCCAGCGGGCCTATACCTACGAGCAGTACTTC. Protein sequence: CASSQGQRAYTYEQYF.

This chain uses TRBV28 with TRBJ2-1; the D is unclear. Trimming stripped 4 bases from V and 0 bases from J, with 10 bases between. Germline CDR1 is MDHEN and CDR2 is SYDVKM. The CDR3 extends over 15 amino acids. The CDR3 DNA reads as TGTGCCAGCAGTTACCCGTGGAGCTCCTACAATGAGCAGTTCTTC. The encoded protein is CASSYPWSSYNEQFF.

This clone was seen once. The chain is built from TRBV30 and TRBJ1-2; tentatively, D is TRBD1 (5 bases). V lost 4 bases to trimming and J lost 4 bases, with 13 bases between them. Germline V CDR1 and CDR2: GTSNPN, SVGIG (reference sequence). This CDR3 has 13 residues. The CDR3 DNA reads TGTGCCTGGATCCCCTCCGGGGGCTATGGCTACACCTTC. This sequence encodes CAWIPSGGYGYTF.

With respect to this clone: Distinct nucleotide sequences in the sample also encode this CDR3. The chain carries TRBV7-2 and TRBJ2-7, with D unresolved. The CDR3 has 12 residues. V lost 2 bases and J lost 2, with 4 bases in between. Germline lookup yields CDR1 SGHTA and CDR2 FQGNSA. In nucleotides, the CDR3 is TGTGCCAGCAGCTTATTAGCCTACGAGCAGTACTTC. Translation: CASSLLAYEQYF.

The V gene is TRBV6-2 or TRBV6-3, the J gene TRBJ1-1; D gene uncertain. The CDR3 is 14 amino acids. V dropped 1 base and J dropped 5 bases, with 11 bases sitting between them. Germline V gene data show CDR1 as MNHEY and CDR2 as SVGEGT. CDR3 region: CASSYLPERTEAFF. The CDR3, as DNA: TGTGCCAGCAGTTACTTACCCGAGCGTACTGAAGCTTTCTTT.

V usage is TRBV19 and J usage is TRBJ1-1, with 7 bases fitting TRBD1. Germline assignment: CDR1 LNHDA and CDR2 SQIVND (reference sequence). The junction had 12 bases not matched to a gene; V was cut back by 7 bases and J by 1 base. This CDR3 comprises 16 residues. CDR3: CASTRPFGTANTEAFF. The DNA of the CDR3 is TGTGCCAGTACCCGCCCCTTTGGGACAGCGAACACTGAAGCTTTCTTT.

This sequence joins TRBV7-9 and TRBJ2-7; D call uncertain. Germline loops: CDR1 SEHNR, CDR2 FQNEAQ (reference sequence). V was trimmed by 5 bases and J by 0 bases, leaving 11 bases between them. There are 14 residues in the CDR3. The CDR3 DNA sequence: TGTGCCAGCAGCGCCGGGTACAACTCCTACGAGCAGTACTTC. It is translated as CASSAGYNSYEQYF.

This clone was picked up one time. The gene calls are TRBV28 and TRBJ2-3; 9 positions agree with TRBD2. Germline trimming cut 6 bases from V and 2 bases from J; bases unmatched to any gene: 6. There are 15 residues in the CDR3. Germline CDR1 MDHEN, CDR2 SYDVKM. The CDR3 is CASSLSGRDTDTQYF. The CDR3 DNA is TGTGCCAGCAGCCTTAGCGGGAGAGACACAGATACGCAGTATTTT.

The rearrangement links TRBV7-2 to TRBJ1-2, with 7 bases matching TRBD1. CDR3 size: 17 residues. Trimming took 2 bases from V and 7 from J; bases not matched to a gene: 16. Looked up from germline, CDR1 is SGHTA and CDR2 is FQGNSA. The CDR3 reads CASSLKVDRESIRGYTF. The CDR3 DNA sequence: TGTGCCAGCAGCTTAAAGGTTGACAGGGAGAGTATTCGTGGCTACACCTTC.

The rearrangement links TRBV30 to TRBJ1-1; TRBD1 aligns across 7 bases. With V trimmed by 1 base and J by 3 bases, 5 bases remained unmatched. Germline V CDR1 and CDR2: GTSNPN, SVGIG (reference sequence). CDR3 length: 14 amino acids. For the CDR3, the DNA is TGTGCCTGGAGTGCGTACAGGGGAGACACTGAAGCTTTCTTT. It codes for CAWSAYRGDTEAFF.

The DNA for the CDR3 is TGTGCCAGCAGCGCCCCAGGGGCCGCCTATGGCTACACCTTC. Its protein product is CASSAPGAAYGYTF. This chain joins TRBV9 and TRBJ1-2; a possible D gene is TRBD1 (6 bases). Trimming stripped 3 bases from V and 4 bases from J, with 13 bases between. The CDR3 covers 14 residues. Looked up from germline, CDR1 is SGDLS and CDR2 is YYNGEE.